Reported below is one T cell receptor beta chain. No antigen is known for it. No qualities accompany the bases; no much larger clone lies one base away. All of the isolated RNA was reverse transcribed with the High Capacity cDNA Reverse Transcription Kit, so expressed TCRB transcripts were sequenced. Naive, central memory and regulatory T cell samples underwent deep immunoSEQ sequencing, averaging about 3.57 million total reads per sample. Sorted cells were lysed in RLT buffer, and RNA was extracted using DNase-treated RNeasy Micro or Mini kits according to cell number. Each cell subset was processed separately to prevent cross-contamination, with patient and healthy donor samples processed together. Using the immunoSEQ multiplex PCR, TCRB sequences were amplified from cDNA into 87-bp fragments spanning the CDR3 region. Sequencing of the amplicons was done on the Illumina HiSeq platform. The paper's processing steps were these. Synthetic template baselines were used to correct PCR bias computationally, reads within Hamming distance 2 were collapsed, and singletons that could not be merged were discarded. Reads were aligned against IMGT to assign V, D and J genes, CDR3 length and insertions or deletions at six rearrangement sites. Within each subset, clonotype counts were normalized to sorted cell number, and only after that were true diversity and Gini coefficients computed with the tcR R package. The overlap coefficient, calculated on TCRB nucleotide sequences, was used to measure repertoire sharing. Out-of-frame TCRB sequences from naive cells were analyzed as a proxy for the pre-selection repertoire. TCRdb stores this immuneACCESS table with in-frame sequences only. Part of the clones is absent; in the studies checked, under half of the shortfall reflects unresolved V genes, and no reason is known for the rest. Clonal size and the V and J genes are those of that table, whereas D and trimming came from the DNA. The sample table holds some 900,000 clones, of which 17% were seen once. The ten biggest clones cover around 0.02% of the sample.

The CDR3 spans 13 residues, from the cysteine through the phenylalanine. The DNA shown is the 39-base CDR3, in frame from base 1. From V the trimming removes 4 bases and from J it removes 8 bases, while the gene matches leave 3 bases of the junction unaccounted for. This specimen belongs to a study of beta chain features in type 1 diabetes (dated by TCRdb to 2016 to 2018). Study-level background: Mean age, gender distribution, total cell number and subset yield were not different between patients and healthy donors. A total of 90 million to 120 million sorted cells were examined across all samples, and a strong correlation was observed between cell number per subset and RNA yield. The study compared TCRB repertoires of sorted circulating CD4+ T cell subsets between recently diagnosed type 1 diabetes patients and matched healthy donors. Naive and central memory subsets were obtained from all 30 or so donors, but regulatory and stem cell-like memory subsets were isolated from only 8 patients and roughly eight healthy donors. General study outcomes and caveats: Naive, central memory and regulatory TCRB repertoires appeared more similar among patients than among healthy donors. HLA sub-analyses involved small numbers of individuals, so any influence of HLA type on TCRB rearrangement remained unresolved. Because cDNA was sequenced instead of genomic DNA, highly expressing activated cells could be over-represented, though the groups showed no difference in activation or CD3 levels. Fewer insertions and more nucleotide deletions at VDJ recombination sites were observed in patients with type 1 diabetes, implying thymic rearrangement abnormalities. PCR may preferentially amplify shorter templates, but because patient and control samples were amplified and corrected together, any resulting skew would affect both groups equally. Type 1 diabetes patients showed a moderate but significant shortening of TCRB CDR3 length in all four CD4+ subsets.

A single peripheral blood draw of approximately 120 mL on average was collected from each donor into heparinised tubes. A BD FACSAria II was used to sort naive, central memory, regulatory and stem cell-like memory CD4+ T cells with a panel that included CD45RO, CCR7, CD25, CD127, CD95 and CD27. Every sorted population had a purity above 98%. PBMCs were isolated immediately by Lymphoprep density gradient centrifugation and stained directly without culture. So that batch effects would be minimized, each experiment stained and sorted samples in pairs, pairing one healthy donor with one patient. This clonotype originated in a woman under 30 in good health. The sequence joins TRBV5-3 to TRBJ2-1, with 10 middle bases fitting TRBD2. TRBV5-3 is recorded as an ORF, its role being uncertain. Material for sequencing was naive CD4+ T cells from blood. The sample's cell subset or site, from its label and the paper: true naive CD4+ T cells. The sequenced DNA is TGTGCCAGAAGCCCTAGCGGGAGTTATGAGCAGTTCTTC. Its translation is CARSPSGSYEQFF.